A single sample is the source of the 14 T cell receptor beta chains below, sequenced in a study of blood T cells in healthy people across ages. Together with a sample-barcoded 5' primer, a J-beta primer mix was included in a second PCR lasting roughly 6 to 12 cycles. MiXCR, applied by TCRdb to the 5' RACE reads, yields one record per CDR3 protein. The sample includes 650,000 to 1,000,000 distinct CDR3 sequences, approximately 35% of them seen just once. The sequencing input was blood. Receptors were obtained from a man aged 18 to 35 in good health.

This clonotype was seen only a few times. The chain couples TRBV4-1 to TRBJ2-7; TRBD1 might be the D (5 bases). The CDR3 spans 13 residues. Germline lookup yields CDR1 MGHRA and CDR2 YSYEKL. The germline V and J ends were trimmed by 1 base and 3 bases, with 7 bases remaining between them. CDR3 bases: TGCGCCAGCAGCCAAGCTCAGGGCTACGAGCAGTACTTC. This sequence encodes CASSQAQGYEQYF.

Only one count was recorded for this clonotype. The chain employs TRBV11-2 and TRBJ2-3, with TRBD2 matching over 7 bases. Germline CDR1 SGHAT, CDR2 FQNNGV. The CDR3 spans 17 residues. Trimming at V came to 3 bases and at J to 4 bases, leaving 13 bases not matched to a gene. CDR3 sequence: CASSFGHRTGGADTQYF. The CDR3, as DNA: TGTGCCAGCAGCTTCGGCCACAGGACTGGGGGGGCAGATACGCAGTATTTT.

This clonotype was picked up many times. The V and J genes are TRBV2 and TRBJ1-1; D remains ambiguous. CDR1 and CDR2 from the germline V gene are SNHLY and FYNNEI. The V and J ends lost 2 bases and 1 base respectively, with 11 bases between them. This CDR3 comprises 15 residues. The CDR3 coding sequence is TGTGCCAGCAGTGAATTCGGTCAGACGAACACTGAAGCTTTCTTT. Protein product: CASSEFGQTNTEAFF.

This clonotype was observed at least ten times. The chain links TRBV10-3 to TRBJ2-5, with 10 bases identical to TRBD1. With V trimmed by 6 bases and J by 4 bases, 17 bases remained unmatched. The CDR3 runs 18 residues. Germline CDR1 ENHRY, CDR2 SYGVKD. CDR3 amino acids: CAISEPGTGVSRRETQYF. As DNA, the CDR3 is TGTGCCATCAGCGAACCCGGGACAGGGGTTTCTCGTCGAGAGACCCAGTACTTC.

This CDR3 is CASSRGVGYAAFF. The CDR3 nucleotides read TGTGCCAGCAGTAGGGGGGTCGGGTATGCGGCTTTCTTT. This chain joins TRBV7-2 and TRBJ1-1, with a weak D call TRBD1 (6 bases). Looked up from germline, CDR1 is SGHTA and CDR2 is FQGNSA. The CDR3 consists of 13 residues. Trimming shortened V by 6 bases and J by 11 bases, and 19 bases separated the two germline ends.

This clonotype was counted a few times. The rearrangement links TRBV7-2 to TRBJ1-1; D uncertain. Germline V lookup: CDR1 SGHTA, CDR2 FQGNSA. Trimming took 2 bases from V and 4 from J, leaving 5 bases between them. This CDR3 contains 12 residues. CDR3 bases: TGTGCCAGCAGCTTATACACCACTGAAGCTTTCTTT. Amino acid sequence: CASSLYTTEAFF.

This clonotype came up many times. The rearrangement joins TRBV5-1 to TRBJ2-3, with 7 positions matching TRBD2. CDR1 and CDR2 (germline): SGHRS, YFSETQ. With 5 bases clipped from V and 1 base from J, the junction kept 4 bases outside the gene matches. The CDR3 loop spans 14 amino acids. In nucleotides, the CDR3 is TGCGCCAGCAGGCCTAGCGGACGCACAGATACGCAGTATTTT. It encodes CASRPSGRTDTQYF.

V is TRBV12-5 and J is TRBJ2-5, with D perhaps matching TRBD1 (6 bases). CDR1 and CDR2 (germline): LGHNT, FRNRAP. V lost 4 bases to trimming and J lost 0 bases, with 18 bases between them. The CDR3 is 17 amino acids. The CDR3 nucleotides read TGTGCTAGTGGTTACCAATTGGTAGGGGGTAACCAAGAGACCCAGTACTTC. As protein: CASGYQLVGGNQETQYF.

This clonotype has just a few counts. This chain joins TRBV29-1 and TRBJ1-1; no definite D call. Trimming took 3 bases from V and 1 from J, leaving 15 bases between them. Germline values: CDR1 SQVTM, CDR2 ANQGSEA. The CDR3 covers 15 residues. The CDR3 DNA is TGCAGCGTTGAGTTCACGGGGTCCCGGAACACTGAAGCTTTCTTT. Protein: CSVEFTGSRNTEAFF.

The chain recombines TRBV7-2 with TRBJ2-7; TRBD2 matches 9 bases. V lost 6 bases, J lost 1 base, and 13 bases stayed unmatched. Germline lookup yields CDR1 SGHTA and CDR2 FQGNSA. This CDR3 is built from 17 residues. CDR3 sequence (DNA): TGTGCCAGCAGACCGGGTGACAGCGGGGGGCCTTCCTACGAGCAGTACTTC. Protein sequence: CASRPGDSGGPSYEQYF.

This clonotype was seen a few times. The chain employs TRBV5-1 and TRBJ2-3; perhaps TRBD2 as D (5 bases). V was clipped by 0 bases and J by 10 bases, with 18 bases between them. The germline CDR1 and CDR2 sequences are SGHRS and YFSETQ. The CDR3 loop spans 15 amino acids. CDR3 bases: TGCGCCAGCAGCTTGGAGGGAAGTCGAGGGTATGCGCAGTATTTT. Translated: CASSLEGSRGYAQYF. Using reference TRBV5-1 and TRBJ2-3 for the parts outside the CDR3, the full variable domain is KAGVTQTPRYLIKTRGQQVTLSCSPISGHRSVSWYQQTPGQGLQFLFEYFSETQRNKGNFPGRFSGRQFSNSRSEMNVSTLELGDSALYLCASSLEGSRGYAQYFGPGTRLTVL.

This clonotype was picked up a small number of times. CDR3 nucleotide sequence: TGTGCCAGCACCCCTCTCCCGGACGGAAACAATGAGCAGTTCTTC. Its translation: CASTPLPDGNNEQFF. The rearrangement links TRBV12-3 or TRBV12-4 to TRBJ2-1; D remains ambiguous. This CDR3 comprises 15 residues. Trimming shortened V by 7 bases and J by 5 bases, and 18 bases separated the two germline ends.

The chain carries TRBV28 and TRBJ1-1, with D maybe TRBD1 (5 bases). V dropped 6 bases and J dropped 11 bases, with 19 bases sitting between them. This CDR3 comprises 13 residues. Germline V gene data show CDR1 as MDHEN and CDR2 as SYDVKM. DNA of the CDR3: TGTGCCAGCAGCGGCTGGAAGGGGAGCCGGGCTTTCTTT. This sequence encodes CASSGWKGSRAFF.

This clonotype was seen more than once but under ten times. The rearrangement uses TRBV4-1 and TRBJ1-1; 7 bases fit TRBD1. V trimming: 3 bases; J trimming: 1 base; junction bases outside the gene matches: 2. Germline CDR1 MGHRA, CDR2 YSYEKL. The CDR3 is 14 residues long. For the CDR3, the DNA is TGCGCCAGCAGCCAGGGACAGACGAACACTGAAGCTTTCTTT. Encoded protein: CASSQGQTNTEAFF.